The 18 T cell receptor beta chains presented below share a single source sample, sequenced in a study of blood T cell repertoires in COVID-19 (dated by TCRdb to the early 2020s). Library preparation employed the immunoSEQ multiplex PCR assay. TCRdb mirrors the immuneACCESS table, restricted to in-frame sequences. Some clones are absent from its copies; in checked studies, under half trace to an unresolved V gene, and the reason for the others is unknown. For this sample the table gives roughly 260,000 clones, of which approximately 92% were detected only once. 2.5% to 3% of the sample comes from the top ten. Sequencing was carried out using peripheral blood. The source of these receptors is a person aged 18 to 29 with COVID-19, enrolled during active disease.

This chain links TRBV23-1 with TRBJ1-3; 7 nucleotides line up with TRBD1. TRBV23-1 is flagged as an ORF with uncertain function. The CDR3 is 17 residues long. The trim removed 2 bases at V and 0 bases at J, leaving 7 bases unmatched. CDR3 sequence: CASSQRTGTHSGNTIYF. In DNA form, the CDR3 reads TGCGCCAGCAGTCAACGGACAGGAACCCACTCTGGAAACACCATATATTTT.

This clone was found once. This rearrangement joins TRBV28 to TRBJ1-5; perhaps TRBD1 as D (5 bases). The CDR3 consists of 15 residues. V lost 2 bases and J lost 2, with 10 bases in between. Germline V gene sequence: CDR1 MDHEN, CDR2 SYDVKM. The CDR3 DNA reads as TGTGCCAGCAGTTTAGCACAGGACGGCAATCAGCCCCAGCATTTT. Encoded protein: CASSLAQDGNQPQHF.

The chain recombines TRBV3-1 (or the pseudogene TRBV3-2) with TRBJ1-1; TRBD1 agrees at 12 bases. This CDR3 has 17 residues. Trimming took 6 bases from V and 5 from J; bases not matched to a gene: 13. CDR1 LGHDT and CDR2 YNNKEL come from the germline V gene (reference sequence). The CDR3 region is CASRPLRGQGAGTEAFF. CDR3 DNA: TGTGCCAGCAGGCCTCTCAGGGGACAGGGGGCTGGGACTGAAGCTTTCTTT.

The chain employs TRBV5-6 and TRBJ2-7; 12 bases map to TRBD2. V dropped 4 bases and J dropped 7; count of bases not matched to a gene: 18. The CDR3 spans 18 residues. The germline V gene encodes CDR1 SGHDT and CDR2 YYEEEE. CDR3 DNA sequence: TGTGCCAGCAGCCCCCCGTGGACTAGCGGGACCCTCTCGGGGGAGCAGTACTTC. Its translation is CASSPPWTSGTLSGEQYF. Together with reference TRBV5-6 and TRBJ2-7, the CDR3 gives the full variable domain: DAGVTQSPTHLIKTRGQQVTLRCSPKSGHDTVSWYQQALGQGPQFIFQYYEEEERQRGNFPDRFSGHQFPNYSSELNVNALLLGDSALYLCASSPPWTSGTLSGEQYFGPGTRLTVT.

The chain is built from TRBV27 and TRBJ2-5; possibly TRBD2 for D (5 bases). V was pared by 6 bases and J by 5 bases, with 22 bases between. The CDR3 contains 16 residues. Germline-derived CDR1 and CDR2 are MNHEY and SMNVEV (reference sequence). The CDR3 region is CASSKYEDPRRETQYF. CDR3 in DNA: TGTGCCAGCAGCAAGTACGAGGACCCAAGGAGGGAGACCCAGTACTTC.

J is TRBJ2-3 and V is TRBV5-4, with TRBD2 matching over 8 bases. Losses at the gene ends were 4 bases for V and 4 bases for J; bases not matched to a gene: 11. This CDR3 is 16 amino acids long. Germline CDR1 and CDR2: SGHNT and YYREEE (reference sequence). CDR3 DNA sequence: TGTGCCAGCAGCCCCCGGGGGGGGACCTCGGCAGATACGCAGTATTTT. Amino acids: CASSPRGGTSADTQYF.

The count of this clone is one. V is TRBV19 and J is TRBJ2-7; tentatively, D is TRBD1 (5 bases). CDR1 and CDR2 (germline): LNHDA, SQIVND (reference sequence). Trimming pared 5 bases from V and 4 bases from J, leaving 9 bases between. This CDR3 is built from 12 residues. Written as DNA, the CDR3 is TGTGCCAGTAGTCCTCAGGGATACGAGCAGTACTTC. Protein product: CASSPQGYEQYF.

This chain joins TRBV28 and TRBJ1-2, with D possibly being TRBD1 (5 bases). With 5 bases removed from V and 2 bases from J, the gap between germline ends came to 24 bases. Germline CDR1 reads MDHEN; CDR2 reads SYDVKM. This CDR3 is 18 amino acids long. The CDR3 DNA reads as TGTGCCAGCAGTACGGCGGACATCCTCAACACCCTAAACTATGGCTACACCTTC. Protein product: CASSTADILNTLNYGYTF.

The chain links TRBV19 to TRBJ2-1; 8 bases line up with TRBD2. This CDR3 contains 15 residues. Germline V gene sequence: CDR1 LNHDA, CDR2 SQIVND (reference sequence). The V segment lost 5 bases and the J segment 6 bases; nucleotides outside the gene matches: 9. DNA of the CDR3: TGTGCCAGTAGTCCTACTAGCGGTTTGAGCAATGAGCAGTTCTTC. Translated: CASSPTSGLSNEQFF.

The chain links TRBV9 to TRBJ2-3, with TRBD2 matching 8 bases. V gave up 4 bases and J gave up 5 bases; unmatched junction bases: 12. The CDR3 contains 16 residues. Per germline, CDR1 SGDLS and CDR2 YYNGEE. This CDR3 is CASSIRAGDTGDTQYF. CDR3 sequence (DNA): TGTGCCAGCAGCATCCGAGCGGGGGACACGGGAGATACGCAGTATTTT.

The chain carries TRBV19 and TRBJ1-2, with TRBD1 matching over 12 bases. V trimming: 7 bases; J trimming: 8 bases; junction bases outside the gene matches: 8. Germline CDR1 reads LNHDA; CDR2 reads SQIVND (reference sequence). The CDR3 runs to 14 residues. For the CDR3, the DNA is TGTGCCAGTACCCCGGGACAGGGGGCAGGAGGCTACACCTTC. Translated, it gives CASTPGQGAGGYTF.

This chain links TRBV28 with TRBJ2-1; no reliable D call. V was trimmed by 7 bases and J by 2 bases, leaving 12 bases between them. Germline V lookup: CDR1 MDHEN, CDR2 SYDVKM. The CDR3 length is 14 residues. In nucleotides, the CDR3 is TGTGCCAGCATTCTGCGGCAGCCCTACAATGAGCAGTTCTTC. Amino acids: CASILRQPYNEQFF.

This clone came up a few times. The chain's CDR3 is CASSQELYPAPDTQYF. For the CDR3, the DNA is TGTGCCAGCAGCCAAGAGCTCTATCCTGCACCAGATACGCAGTATTTT. The chain is built from TRBV4-2 and TRBJ2-3; D not certain. Trimming shortened V by 0 bases and J by 4 bases, and 14 bases separated the two germline ends. The CDR3 has 16 residues. The germline V gene has CDR1 LGHNA and CDR2 YNFKEQ.

The rearrangement links TRBV28 to TRBJ1-3; a possible D gene is TRBD1 (6 bases). V lost 7 bases to trimming and J lost 0 bases, with 16 bases between them. CDR3 length: 16 amino acids. Germline values: CDR1 MDHEN, CDR2 SYDVKM. The CDR3 DNA is TGTGCCAGCAAAACATCGGACAGAAGCTCTGGAAACACCATATATTTT. It is translated as CASKTSDRSSGNTIYF.

The chain employs TRBV12-3 or TRBV12-4 and TRBJ1-2; a possible D gene is TRBD1 (5 bases). This CDR3 contains 13 residues. Deletions cut 5 bases from V and 2 bases from J, with 9 bases between. The CDR3 protein is CASSPGYNYGYTF. CDR3 DNA: TGTGCCAGCAGTCCAGGGTACAACTATGGCTACACCTTC.

The chain carries TRBV11-2 and TRBJ1-1; D is possibly TRBD1 (5 bases). Per germline, CDR1 SGHAT and CDR2 FQNNGV. The CDR3 loop spans 16 amino acids. V was trimmed by 5 bases and J by 7 bases, leaving 23 bases between them. CDR3 in DNA: TGTGCCAGCAGCACACCCCCCGACAGCCCTTCGGGTGAAGCTTTCTTT. It codes for CASSTPPDSPSGEAFF.

V usage is TRBV19 and J usage is TRBJ2-2, with 9 bases matching TRBD2. Trimming took 11 bases from V and 5 from J; bases not matched to a gene: 12. The V gene's germline CDR1 is LNHDA and CDR2 SQIVND (reference sequence). The CDR3 runs to 15 residues. For the CDR3, the DNA is TGTGCCGGTCCGACCTTAGCGGGAGAGACCGGGGAGCTGTTTTTT. It specifies CAGPTLAGETGELFF. Full variable domain (outside the CDR3, taken from reference TRBV19 and TRBJ2-2): DGGITQSPKYLFRKEGQNVTLSCEQNLNHDAMYWYRQDPGQGLRLIYYSQIVNDFQKGDIAEGYSVSREKKESFPLTVTSAQKNPTAFYLCAGPTLAGETGELFFGEGSRLTVL.

The gene calls are TRBV7-9 and TRBJ1-1, with 10 bases that match TRBD1. V gave up 5 bases and J gave up 11 bases; unmatched junction bases: 8. The germline V gene encodes CDR1 SEHNR and CDR2 FQNEAQ (reference sequence). There are 13 residues in the CDR3. The CDR3 is CASSPGQGRMAFF. CDR3 DNA sequence: TGTGCCAGCAGCCCGGGACAGGGGCGGATGGCTTTCTTT.